These 21 T cell receptor beta chains were sequenced from one sample in a study of CXCR3 chemokines and chemotherapy response in bladder cancer. TCRdb reprocessed the PCR reads via MiXCR and lists one record per CDR3 protein. The sample records about 2,300 distinct CDR3 sequences, roughly a sixth being singletons. The material was obtained from a patient whose treatment included neoadjuvant chemotherapy. The origin of the receptors is a human donor with bladder cancer that responded to neoadjuvant chemotherapy.

This clonotype is medium-sized within its sample. The rearrangement joins TRBV24-1 to TRBJ2-7; 7 bases agree with TRBD1. V lost 12 bases to trimming and J lost 2 bases; unmatched junction nucleotides: 15. CDR3 length: 15 residues. Germline V gives CDR1 KGHDR, CDR2 SFDVKD. The CDR3 loop is CAPPPSGTDTYEQYF. As DNA, the CDR3 is TGTGCCCCCCCCCCTTCCGGGACAGACACCTACGAGCAGTACTTC.

This clonotype occurred many times. The chain combines TRBV19 with TRBJ1-5; D remains ambiguous. Trimming removed 1 base from V and 0 bases from J, with 7 bases in between. The germline gives CDR1 LNHDA, CDR2 SQIVND (reference sequence). This CDR3 region has 15 residues. CDR3 loop: CASSIVSGSNQPQHF. CDR3 coding DNA: TGTGCCAGTAGTATAGTCTCGGGTAGCAATCAGCCCCAGCATTTT.

This clonotype qualifies as large (0.1 to 1%). V gene TRBV7-2 combines with J gene TRBJ1-1, with a tentative D call TRBD1 (5 bases). Germline lookup yields CDR1 SGHTA and CDR2 FQGNSA. Trimming took 5 bases from V and 5 from J, leaving 24 bases between them. The CDR3 consists of 17 residues. The CDR3 DNA follows: TGTGCCAGCAGCCCTGGGGAGGGGCTCTCGGGTGGAACTGAAGCTTTCTTT. Translating it yields CASSPGEGLSGGTEAFF.

V gene TRBV6-5 combines with J gene TRBJ1-1, with D possibly being TRBD1 (6 bases). This CDR3 is built from 11 residues. Trimming removed 7 bases at V and 5 bases at J, with 8 bases between. Germline CDR1 is MNHEY and CDR2 is SVGAGI. The CDR3 coding sequence is TGTGCCAGCACAGGGGTTACTGAAGCTTTCTTT. The encoded protein is CASTGVTEAFF.

This clonotype has at least ten counts. The gene calls are TRBV6-1 and TRBJ2-7, with TRBD1 matching over 7 bases. The germline CDR1 and CDR2 sequences are MNHNS and SASEGT. The CDR3 has 13 amino acids. V trimming: 3 bases; J trimming: 9 bases; junction bases outside the gene matches: 8. This CDR3 reads CASSDDRAETQYF. The CDR3 DNA reads TGTGCCAGCAGTGATGACAGGGCAGAAACGCAGTACTTC.

This clonotype is judged medium-sized. The chain recombines TRBV18 with TRBJ2-7; D is uncertain. This CDR3 has 14 residues. V lost 1 base and J lost 0, with 7 bases in between. Germline CDR1 is KGHSH and CDR2 is LQKENI. DNA of the CDR3: TGTGCCAGCTCACCACTCCCGACCTCCTACGAGCAGTACTTC. This codes for CASSPLPTSYEQYF. The complete variable domain, with remaining parts taken from reference TRBV18 and TRBJ2-7, reads NAGVMQNPRHLVRRRGQEARLRCSPMKGHSHVYWYRQLPEEGLKFMVYLQKENIIDESGMPKERFSAEFPKEGPSILRIQQVVRGDSAAYFCASSPLPTSYEQYFGPGTRLTVT.

As regards this clonotype: A far larger clone is off by one base, so a read error is likely. This chain connects TRBV6-2 or TRBV6-3 to TRBJ2-7, with 7 positions matching TRBD2. The CDR3 runs to 12 residues. The junction had 5 bases not matched to a gene; V was cut back by 5 bases and J by 7 bases. Germline V gene sequence: CDR1 MNHEY, CDR2 SVGEGT. CDR3 sequence: CASSRGVNEQYF. Here the CDR3 DNA reads TGTGCCAGCAGTCGGGGGGTCAATGAGCAGTACTTC.

This clonotype was recorded many times. The genes are TRBV28 and TRBJ2-7; D remains unclear. The CDR3 sequence is 13 residues long. Germline V gives CDR1 MDHEN, CDR2 SYDVKM. Deletions cut 3 bases from V and 1 base from J, with 7 bases between. DNA of the CDR3: TGTGCCAGCAGTTTGTTCGGTTCCTACGAGCAGTACTTC. Its protein is CASSLFGSYEQYF.

This clonotype is judged medium-sized (0.01 to 0.1%). The chain links TRBV6-1 to TRBJ1-5; 8 bases fit TRBD1. This CDR3 spans 15 amino acids. In germline, CDR1 is MNHNS, CDR2 SASEGT. V shed 4 bases, J shed 3 bases, and the junction held 5 bases outside the gene matches. The CDR3 region is CASSVGTGPNQPQHF. The CDR3 nucleotides are TGTGCCAGCAGTGTTGGGACAGGCCCCAATCAGCCCCAGCATTTT.

This clonotype showed up many times. The chain uses TRBV9 and TRBJ1-5, with 9 positions matching TRBD1. V was clipped by 0 bases and J by 6 bases; unmatched bases: 4. Germline CDR1 is SGDLS and CDR2 is YYNGEE. This CDR3 contains 15 residues. DNA of the CDR3: TGTGCCAGCAGCGTAGGGACAGGGGTCGGTCAGCCCCAGCATTTT. This sequence encodes CASSVGTGVGQPQHF. Using reference TRBV9 and TRBJ1-5 for the parts outside the CDR3, the full variable domain is DSGVTQTPKHLITATGQRVTLRCSPRSGDLSVYWYQQSLDQGLQFLIQYYNGEERAKGNILERFSAQQFPDLHSELNLSSLELGDSALYFCASSVGTGVGQPQHFGDGTRLSIL.

This clonotype is medium-sized (0.01 to 0.1%). The rearrangement joins TRBV10-3 to TRBJ2-1, with 7 bases fitting TRBD2. In germline, CDR1 is ENHRY, CDR2 SYGVKD. The V gene end was trimmed by 5 bases and the J gene end by 6 bases; junction bases not matched to a gene: 4. The CDR3 is made up of 13 amino acids. Here the CDR3 reads CAISLREGNEQFF. In DNA form, the CDR3 reads TGTGCCATCAGTCTGAGGGAGGGCAATGAGCAGTTCTTC.

This clonotype is termed medium-sized (0.01 to 0.1%). The chain couples TRBV13 to TRBJ2-7; 10 bases line up with TRBD1. In germline, CDR1 is PRHDT, CDR2 FYEKMQ (reference sequence). This CDR3 has 15 residues. Trimming at V came to 3 bases and at J to 5 bases, leaving 7 bases not matched to a gene. The CDR3 region is CASSFPGQGSNEQYF. In nucleotides, the CDR3 is TGTGCCAGCAGCTTTCCGGGACAGGGGTCTAACGAGCAGTACTTC.

By its share, this clonotype is medium-sized. The V call is TRBV18, the J call TRBJ1-1, with TRBD1 matching 7 bases. This CDR3 is 14 amino acids long. Trimming removed 3 bases from V and 6 bases from J; junction bases left unmatched: 7. Germline-derived CDR1 and CDR2 are KGHSH and LQKENI. CDR3 bases: TGTGCCAGCTCACCGGCACAGGGGACCGCTGAAGCTTTCTTT. This codes for CASSPAQGTAEAFF.

Within the sample, this clonotype is large. V and J are TRBV6-1 and TRBJ1-5; 8 nucleotides align to TRBD1. With V trimmed by 5 bases and J by 1 base, 7 bases remained unmatched. The CDR3 covers 16 residues. Germline CDR1 and CDR2: MNHNS and SASEGT. CDR3 loop: CASSTRTGWSNQPQHF. DNA of the CDR3: TGTGCCAGCAGTACTCGGACAGGGTGGAGCAATCAGCCCCAGCATTTT.

This rearrangement joins TRBV11-2 to TRBJ2-5; TRBD1 aligns across 8 bases. CDR3 length: 16 amino acids. Trimming cost V 2 bases and J 5 bases; bases outside gene matches: 10. Per germline, CDR1 SGHAT and CDR2 FQNNGV. CDR3 residues: CASSLTGIRQGETQYF. CDR3 DNA: TGTGCCAGCAGCTTAACCGGTATACGACAGGGGGAGACCCAGTACTTC.

In its sample, this clonotype is large. The chain is built from TRBV30 and TRBJ2-1; 7 nucleotides agree with TRBD2. The trim removed 0 bases at V and 7 bases at J, leaving 9 bases unmatched. Germline-derived CDR1 and CDR2 are GTSNPN and SVGIG (reference sequence). The CDR3 runs to 15 residues. The CDR3 coding sequence is TGTGCCTGGAGTGTAGCCTGGGGGGGTAAAAATGAGCAGTTCTTC. Residues: CAWSVAWGGKNEQFF. The full variable domain, in which reference TRBV30 and TRBJ2-1 provide the parts outside the CDR3, is SQTIHQWPATLVQPVGSPLSLECTVEGTSNPNLYWYRQAAGRGLQLLFYSVGIGQISSEVPQNLSASRPQDRQFILSSKKLLLSDSGFYLCAWSVAWGGKNEQFFGPGTRLTVL.

This clonotype occurred many times. The V gene is TRBV14, the J gene TRBJ2-3, with D uncertain. Between the trimmed V and J ends, which lost 1 base and 6 bases, there was a span of 14 bases. This CDR3 spans 15 amino acids. Germline lookup yields CDR1 SGHDN and CDR2 FVKESK. The CDR3 loop is CASSQGGTDADTQYF. The CDR3 DNA reads TGTGCCAGCAGCCAAGGGGGAACAGACGCGGATACGCAGTATTTT.

Relative to its sample, this clonotype is large. The rearrangement links TRBV6-1 to TRBJ1-5, with D possibly TRBD1 on 6 matching bases. Looked up from germline, CDR1 is MNHNS and CDR2 is SASEGT. The CDR3 loop spans 15 amino acids. Trimming pared 3 bases from V and 4 bases from J, leaving 13 bases between. CDR3 nucleotide sequence: TGTGCCAGCAGTGATCAACAGGGTCCGAATCAGCCCCAGCATTTT. Its protein product is CASSDQQGPNQPQHF.

This clonotype was detected many times. J is TRBJ1-4 and V is TRBV7-2; D ambiguous. The V gene's germline CDR1 is SGHTA and CDR2 FQGNSA. The V end lost 5 bases, the J end lost 3 bases, and 13 bases lay between the germline ends. CDR3 length: 15 residues. CDR3 coding DNA: TGTGCCAGCAGCCCCCGTCTGGGATCTAATGAAAAACTGTTTTTT. Translation: CASSPRLGSNEKLFF.

The rearrangement joins TRBV29-1 to TRBJ1-2, with 8 bases that match TRBD1. The CDR3 length is 14 residues. Germline-derived CDR1 and CDR2 are SQVTM and ANQGSEA. The trim removed 7 bases at V and 6 bases at J, leaving 13 bases unmatched. As DNA, the CDR3 is TGCAGCGCCCTGGCGGACAGGGCTAGGGATGGCTACACCTTC. This sequence encodes CSALADRARDGYTF.

This clonotype showed up many times. The J gene is TRBJ2-2, the V gene TRBV27, with D uncertain. The ends were cut back, 2 bases at V and 0 bases at J, with 7 bases in the middle. The V gene's germline CDR1 is MNHEY and CDR2 SMNVEV (reference sequence). The CDR3 consists of 15 residues. CDR3 nucleotide sequence: TGTGCCAGCAGTTTAGAGAGGTCGAACACCGGGGAGCTGTTTTTT. The encoded protein is CASSLERSNTGELFF.